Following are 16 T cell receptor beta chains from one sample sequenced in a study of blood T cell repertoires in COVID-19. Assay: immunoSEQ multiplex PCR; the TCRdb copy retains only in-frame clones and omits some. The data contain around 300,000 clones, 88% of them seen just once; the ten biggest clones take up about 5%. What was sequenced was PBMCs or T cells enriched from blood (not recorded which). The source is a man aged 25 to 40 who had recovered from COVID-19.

Written as DNA, the CDR3 is TGTGCCAGCAGCTTGATAGCGGGGACTATCTACAATGAGCAGTTCTTC. Translating gives CASSLIAGTIYNEQFF. This rearrangement joins TRBV5-6 to TRBJ2-1, with 8 bases fitting TRBD2. The germline V gene encodes CDR1 SGHDT and CDR2 YYEEEE. Trimming removed 1 base from V and 3 bases from J; junction bases left unmatched: 6. The CDR3 totals 16 residues. Full variable domain (missing parts from reference TRBV5-6 and TRBJ2-1): DAGVTQSPTHLIKTRGQQVTLRCSPKSGHDTVSWYQQALGQGPQFIFQYYEEEERQRGNFPDRFSGHQFPNYSSELNVNALLLGDSALYLCASSLIAGTIYNEQFFGPGTRLTVL.

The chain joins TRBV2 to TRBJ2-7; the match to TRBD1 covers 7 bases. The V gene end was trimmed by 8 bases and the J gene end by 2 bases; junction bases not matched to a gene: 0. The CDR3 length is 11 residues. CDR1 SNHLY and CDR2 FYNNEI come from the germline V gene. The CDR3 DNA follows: TGTGCCAGCCAGGGGGCCTACGAGCAGTACTTC. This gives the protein CASQGAYEQYF. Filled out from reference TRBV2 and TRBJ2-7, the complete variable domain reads EPEVTQTPSHQVTQMGQEVILRCVPISNHLYFYWYRQILGQKVEFLVSFYNNEISEKSEIFDDQFSVERPDGSNFTLKIRSTKLEDSAMYFCASQGAYEQYFGPGTRLTVT.

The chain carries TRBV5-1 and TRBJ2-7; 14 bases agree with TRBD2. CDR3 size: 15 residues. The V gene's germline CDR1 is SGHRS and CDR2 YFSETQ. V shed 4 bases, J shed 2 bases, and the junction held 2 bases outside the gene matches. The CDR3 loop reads CASSPTSGGAYEQYF. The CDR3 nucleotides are TGCGCCAGCAGCCCGACTAGCGGGGGGGCCTACGAGCAGTACTTC.

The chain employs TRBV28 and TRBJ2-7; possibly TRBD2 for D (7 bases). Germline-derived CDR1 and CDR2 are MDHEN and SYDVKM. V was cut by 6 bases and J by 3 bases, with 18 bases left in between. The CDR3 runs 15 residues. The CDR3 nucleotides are TGTGCCAGCAGATCGAATTCGGGGGGCCTCTACGAGCAGTACTTC. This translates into CASRSNSGGLYEQYF.

The DNA for the CDR3 is TGTGCCAGCACCGACTCAAATCTAGATACGCAGTATTTT. Translation gives CASTDSNLDTQYF. This chain uses TRBV6-5 with TRBJ2-3; D remains unclear. Germline V gene sequence: CDR1 MNHEY, CDR2 SVGAGI. V was pared by 7 bases and J by 5 bases, with 13 bases between. The CDR3 extends over 13 amino acids.

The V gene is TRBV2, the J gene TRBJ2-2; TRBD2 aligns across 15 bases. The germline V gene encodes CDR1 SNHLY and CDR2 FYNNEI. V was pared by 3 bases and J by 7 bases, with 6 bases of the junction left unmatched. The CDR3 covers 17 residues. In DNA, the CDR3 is TGTGCCAGCAGTGACCGGACTAGCGGGAGGGGTGGCGGGGAGCTGTTTTTT. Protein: CASSDRTSGRGGGELFF.

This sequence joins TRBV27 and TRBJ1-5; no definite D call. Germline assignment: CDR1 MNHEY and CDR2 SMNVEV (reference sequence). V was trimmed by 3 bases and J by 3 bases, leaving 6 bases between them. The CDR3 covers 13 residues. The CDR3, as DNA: TGTGCCAGCAGTTTGCAGGCCAATCAGCCCCAGCATTTT. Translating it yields CASSLQANQPQHF.

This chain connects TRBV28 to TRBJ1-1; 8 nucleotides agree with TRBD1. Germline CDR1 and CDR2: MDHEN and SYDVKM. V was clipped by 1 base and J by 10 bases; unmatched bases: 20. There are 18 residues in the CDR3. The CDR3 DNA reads TGTGCCAGCAGTTTATCTCTTTTGCAGGGGGCGCAAACTAATGTAGCTTTCTTT. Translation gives CASSLSLLQGAQTNVAFF.

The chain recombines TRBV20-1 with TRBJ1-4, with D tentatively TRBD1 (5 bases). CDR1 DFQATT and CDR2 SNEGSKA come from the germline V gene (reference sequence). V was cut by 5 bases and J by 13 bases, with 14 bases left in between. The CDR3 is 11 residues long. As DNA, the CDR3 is TGCAGTGCTGGGACCGGGACTTTACTGTTTTTT. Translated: CSAGTGTLLFF.

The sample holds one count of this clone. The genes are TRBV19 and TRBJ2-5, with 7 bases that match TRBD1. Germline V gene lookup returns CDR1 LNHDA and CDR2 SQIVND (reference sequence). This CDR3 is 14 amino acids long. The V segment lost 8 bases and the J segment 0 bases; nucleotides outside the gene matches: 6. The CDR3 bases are TGTGCCAGTGGTGGGACAGTGTACCAAGAGACCCAGTACTTC. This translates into CASGGTVYQETQYF.

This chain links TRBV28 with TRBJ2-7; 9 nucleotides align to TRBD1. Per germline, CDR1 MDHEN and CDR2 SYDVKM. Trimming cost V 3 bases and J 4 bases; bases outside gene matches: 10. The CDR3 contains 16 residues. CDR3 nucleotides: TGTGCCAGCAGTTTGCCGGGGACAGGGATGTCGTACGAGCAGTACTTC. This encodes CASSLPGTGMSYEQYF.

The CDR3 loop reads CASRSGTSGEGEQFF. The CDR3 DNA follows: TGTGCCAGCAGGTCCGGGACTAGCGGGGAGGGTGAGCAGTTCTTC. J is TRBJ2-1 and V is TRBV6-5, with 13 bases that match TRBD2. Germline-derived CDR1 and CDR2 are MNHEY and SVGAGI. With V trimmed by 6 bases and J by 9 bases, 8 bases remained unmatched. The CDR3 is 15 amino acids.

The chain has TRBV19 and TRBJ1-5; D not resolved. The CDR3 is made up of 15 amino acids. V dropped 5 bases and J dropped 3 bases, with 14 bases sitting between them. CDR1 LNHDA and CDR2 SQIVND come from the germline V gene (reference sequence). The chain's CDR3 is CASSLSGVFNQPQHF. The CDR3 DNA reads TGTGCCAGTAGTCTCTCCGGTGTCTTCAATCAGCCCCAGCATTTT. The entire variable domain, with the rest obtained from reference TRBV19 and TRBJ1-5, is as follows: DGGITQSPKYLFRKEGQNVTLSCEQNLNHDAMYWYRQDPGQGLRLIYYSQIVNDFQKGDIAEGYSVSREKKESFPLTVTSAQKNPTAFYLCASSLSGVFNQPQHFGDGTRLSIL.

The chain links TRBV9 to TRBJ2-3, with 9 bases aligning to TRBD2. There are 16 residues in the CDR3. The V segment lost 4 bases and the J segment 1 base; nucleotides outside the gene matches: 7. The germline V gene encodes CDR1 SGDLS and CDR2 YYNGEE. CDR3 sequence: CASSQTLAGGTDTQYF. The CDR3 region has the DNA TGTGCCAGCAGCCAGACTTTAGCGGGGGGCACAGATACGCAGTATTTT.

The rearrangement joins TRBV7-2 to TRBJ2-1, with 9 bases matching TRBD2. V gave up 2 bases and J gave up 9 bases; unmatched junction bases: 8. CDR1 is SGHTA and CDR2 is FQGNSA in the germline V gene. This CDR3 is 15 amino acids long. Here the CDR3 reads CASSLLASGAGEQFF. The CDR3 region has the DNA TGTGCCAGCAGCTTATTGGCTAGCGGGGCGGGTGAGCAGTTCTTC.

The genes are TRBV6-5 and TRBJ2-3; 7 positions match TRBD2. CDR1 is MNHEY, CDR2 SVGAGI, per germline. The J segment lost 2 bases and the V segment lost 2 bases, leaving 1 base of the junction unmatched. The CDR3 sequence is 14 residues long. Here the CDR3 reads CASSYAGDTDTQYF. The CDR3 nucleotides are TGTGCCAGCAGTTACGCGGGGGACACAGATACGCAGTATTTT.